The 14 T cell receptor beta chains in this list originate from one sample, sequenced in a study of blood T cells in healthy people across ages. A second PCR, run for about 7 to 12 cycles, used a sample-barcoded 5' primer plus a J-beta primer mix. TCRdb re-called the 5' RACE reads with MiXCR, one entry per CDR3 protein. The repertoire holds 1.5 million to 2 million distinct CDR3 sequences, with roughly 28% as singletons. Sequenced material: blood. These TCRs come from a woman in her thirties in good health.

For the CDR3, the DNA is TGTGCCAGCAGCGTTACCAGGGGCCGTCAAGAGACCCAGTACTTC. Its protein is CASSVTRGRQETQYF. The chain combines TRBV28 with TRBJ2-5; D is perhaps TRBD1 (6 bases). Germline V gene sequence: CDR1 MDHEN, CDR2 SYDVKM. V shed 6 bases and J shed 2 bases, with 16 bases lying between them. The CDR3 totals 15 residues.

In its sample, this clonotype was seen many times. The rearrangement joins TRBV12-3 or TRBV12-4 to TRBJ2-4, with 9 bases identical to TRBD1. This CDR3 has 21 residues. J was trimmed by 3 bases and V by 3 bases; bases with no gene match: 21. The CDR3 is CASSLRSGLETGGSGKNIQYF. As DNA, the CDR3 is TGTGCCAGCAGTTTGAGATCGGGGCTCGAGACAGGGGGATCAGGCAAAAACATTCAGTACTTC.

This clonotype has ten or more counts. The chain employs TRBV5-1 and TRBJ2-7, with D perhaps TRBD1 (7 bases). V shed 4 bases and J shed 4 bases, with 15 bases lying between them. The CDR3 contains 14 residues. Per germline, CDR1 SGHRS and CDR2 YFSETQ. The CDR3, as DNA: TGCGCCAGCAGCCAACGGACAGGACTATACGAGCAGTACTTC. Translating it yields CASSQRTGLYEQYF. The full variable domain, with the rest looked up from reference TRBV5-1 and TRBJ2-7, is KAGVTQTPRYLIKTRGQQVTLSCSPISGHRSVSWYQQTPGQGLQFLFEYFSETQRNKGNFPGRFSGRQFSNSRSEMNVSTLELGDSALYLCASSQRTGLYEQYFGPGTRLTVT.

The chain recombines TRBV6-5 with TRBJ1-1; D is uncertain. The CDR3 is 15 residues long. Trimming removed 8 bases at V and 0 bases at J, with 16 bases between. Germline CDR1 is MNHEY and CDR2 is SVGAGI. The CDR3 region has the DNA TGTGCCAGCGGAAACGGACGGCTGATGAACACTGAAGCTTTCTTT. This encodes CASGNGRLMNTEAFF.

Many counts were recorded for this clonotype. The CDR3 loop is CSARSGDTYGYTF. In nucleotides, the CDR3 is TGCAGTGCTCGCTCGGGGGACACATATGGCTACACCTTC. The gene calls are TRBV20-1 and TRBJ1-2, with D possibly TRBD1 on 6 matching bases. The CDR3 length is 13 residues. Looked up from germline, CDR1 is DFQATT and CDR2 is SNEGSKA (reference sequence). V lost 5 bases, J lost 5 bases, and 15 bases lay in between.

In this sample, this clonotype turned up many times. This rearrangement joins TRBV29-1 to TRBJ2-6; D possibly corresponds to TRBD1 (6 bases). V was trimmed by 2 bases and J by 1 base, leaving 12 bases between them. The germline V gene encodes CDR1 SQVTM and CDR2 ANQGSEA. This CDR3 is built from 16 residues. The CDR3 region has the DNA TGCAGCGTTGAAAGGGTCAGGGGATCTGGGGCCAACGTCCTGACTTTC. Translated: CSVERVRGSGANVLTF.

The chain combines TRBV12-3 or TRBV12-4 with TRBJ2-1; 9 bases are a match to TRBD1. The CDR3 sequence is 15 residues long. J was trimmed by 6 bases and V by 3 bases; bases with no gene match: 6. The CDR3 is CASSFGRDRVNEQFF. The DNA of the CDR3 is TGTGCCAGCAGTTTTGGGCGGGACAGGGTCAATGAGCAGTTCTTC.

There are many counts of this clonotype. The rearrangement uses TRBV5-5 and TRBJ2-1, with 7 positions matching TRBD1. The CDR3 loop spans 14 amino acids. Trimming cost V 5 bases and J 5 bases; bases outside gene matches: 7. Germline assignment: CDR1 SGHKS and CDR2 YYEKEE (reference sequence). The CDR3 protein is CASSYGQANNEQFF. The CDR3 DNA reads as TGTGCCAGCAGTTATGGACAGGCAAACAATGAGCAGTTCTTC.

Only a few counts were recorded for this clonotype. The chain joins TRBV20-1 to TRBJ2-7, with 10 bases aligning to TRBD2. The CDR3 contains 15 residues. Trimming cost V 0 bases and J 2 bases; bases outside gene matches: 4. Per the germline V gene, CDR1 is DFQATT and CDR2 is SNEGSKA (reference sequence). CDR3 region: CSARELAGAPYEQYF. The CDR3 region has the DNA TGCAGTGCTAGAGAGCTAGCGGGGGCTCCCTACGAGCAGTACTTC.

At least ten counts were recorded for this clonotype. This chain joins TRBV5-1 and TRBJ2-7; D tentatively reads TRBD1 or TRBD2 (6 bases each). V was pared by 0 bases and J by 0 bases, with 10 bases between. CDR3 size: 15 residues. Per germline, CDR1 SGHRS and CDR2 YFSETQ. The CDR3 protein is CASSLDREASYEQYF. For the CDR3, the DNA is TGCGCCAGCAGCTTGGACAGGGAGGCCTCCTACGAGCAGTACTTC. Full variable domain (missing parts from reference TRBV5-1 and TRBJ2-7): KAGVTQTPRYLIKTRGQQVTLSCSPISGHRSVSWYQQTPGQGLQFLFEYFSETQRNKGNFPGRFSGRQFSNSRSEMNVSTLELGDSALYLCASSLDREASYEQYFGPGTRLTVT.

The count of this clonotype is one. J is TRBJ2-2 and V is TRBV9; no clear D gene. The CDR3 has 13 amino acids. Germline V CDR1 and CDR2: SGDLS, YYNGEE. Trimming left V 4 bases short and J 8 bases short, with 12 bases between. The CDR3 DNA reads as TGTGCCAGCAGCCCCCAAATCCGGGGGGAGCTGTTTTTT. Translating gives CASSPQIRGELFF.

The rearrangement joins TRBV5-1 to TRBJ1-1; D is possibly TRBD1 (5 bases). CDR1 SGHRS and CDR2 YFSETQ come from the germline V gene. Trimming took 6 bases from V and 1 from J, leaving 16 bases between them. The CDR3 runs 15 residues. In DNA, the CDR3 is TGCGCCAGCACTCATCGAGGGACGGGGAACACTGAAGCTTTCTTT. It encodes CASTHRGTGNTEAFF.

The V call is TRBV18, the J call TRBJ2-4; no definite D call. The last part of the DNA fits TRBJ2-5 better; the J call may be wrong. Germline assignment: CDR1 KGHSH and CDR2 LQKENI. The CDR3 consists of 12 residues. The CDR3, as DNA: TGTGCCAGCTCGAACACCCAAGAGACCCAGTACTTC. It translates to CASSNTQETQYF.

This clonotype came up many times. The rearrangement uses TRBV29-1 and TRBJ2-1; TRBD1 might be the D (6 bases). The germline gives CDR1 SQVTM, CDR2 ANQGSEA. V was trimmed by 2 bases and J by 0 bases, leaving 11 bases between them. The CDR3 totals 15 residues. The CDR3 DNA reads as TGCAGCGTTGAAACCCGGGACACCTCCTACAATGAGCAGTTCTTC. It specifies CSVETRDTSYNEQFF.